The source of this T cell receptor beta chain is a study of spatial heterogeneity in lung cancer. The overall study: Sequencing of follow-up PBMC samples took place when they were available, at a median of about two years after resection. An average of more than ten raw reads was observed per unique TCR and UMI combination.

Concerning this clonotype itself: Antigen specificity is unknown.

Study findings and constraints: Ubiquitous expanded tumor TCRs showed up in blood more at resection than follow-up.

Germline CDR1 and CDR2: DFQATT and SNEGSKA (reference sequence). The germline V and J ends were trimmed by 5 bases and 12 bases, with 25 bases remaining between them. CDR3 length: 14 residues. Time point noted: blood at routine non-recurrence follow-up after resection. Researchers sequenced whole RNA taken from tumor, nontumor lung or frozen PBMC without sorting. Each molecule of TCR cDNA was tagged with one unique molecular identifier. TCRdb reanalysed the 5' RACE reads using MiXCR and keeps one entry per CDR3 protein. The table includes about 120,000 distinct CDR3 sequences, 9% to 15% detected once.

The receptor comes from a male donor with early-stage non-small cell lung cancer. The input for sequencing was PBMCs, taken at follow-up. The rearrangement uses TRBV20-1 and TRBJ1-1, with no clear D. CDR3 protein: CSASPSVEGPRTFF. The CDR3 DNA reads TGCAGTGCTTCCCCTTCTGTTGAGGGCCCCCGCACTTTCTTT.